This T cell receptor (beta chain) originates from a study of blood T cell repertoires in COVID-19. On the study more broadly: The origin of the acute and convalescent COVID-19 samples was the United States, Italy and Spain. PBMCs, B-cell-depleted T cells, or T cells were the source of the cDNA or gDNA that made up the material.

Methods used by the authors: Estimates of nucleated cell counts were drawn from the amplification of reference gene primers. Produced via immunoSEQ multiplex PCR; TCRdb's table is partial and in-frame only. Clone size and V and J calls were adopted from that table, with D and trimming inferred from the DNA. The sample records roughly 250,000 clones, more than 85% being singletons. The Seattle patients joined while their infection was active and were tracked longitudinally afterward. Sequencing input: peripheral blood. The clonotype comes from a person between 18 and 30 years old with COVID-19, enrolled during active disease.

CDR3 loop: CASSRPLDRENSPLHF. DNA for the CDR3: TGTGCCAGCAGCCGACCCCTAGACAGGGAGAATTCACCCCTCCACTTT. The chain links TRBV28 to TRBJ1-6; 7 bases line up with TRBD1. Unmatched junction bases numbered 12, after V lost 6 bases and J lost 7 bases. The germline CDR1 and CDR2 sequences are MDHEN and SYDVKM. The CDR3 consists of 16 residues. Using reference TRBV28 and TRBJ1-6 for the parts outside the CDR3, the full variable domain is DVKVTQSSRYLVKRTGEKVFLECVQDMDHENMFWYRQDPGLGLRLIYFSYDVKMKEKGDIPEGYSVSREKKERFSLILESASTNQTSMYLCASSRPLDRENSPLHFGNGTRLTVT.